This record looks at one TCR beta chain sequence and its context. Its antigen is unknown. PCR employed 60 Vbeta and 13 Jbeta primers. Clones were sequenced by immunoSEQ multiplex PCR, and TCRdb holds only the in-frame ones, with some missing. The sample yields some 200,000 clones, 79% seen once. This record comes from a study of cytomegalovirus exposure and HLA in healthy donors. Study results and caveats: The authors excluded some V segments, including TRBV6-2 and TRBV6-3, as indistinguishable. Presence/absence analysis assumed near-uniform sequencing depth across donors. Later examination showed HLA-associated TCR beta chains had greater clonal expansion than equally common others.

The V and J ends lost 4 bases and 4 bases, in that order; junction bases with no gene match: 16. The CDR3 loop spans 17 amino acids. CDR1 and CDR2 (germline): KGHSH, LQKENI. V is TRBV18 and J is TRBJ2-7, with 7 positions matching TRBD1. Sequencing was carried out using PBMCs. This sequence was found in a woman in her forties or fifties in good health and CMV-seronegative. CDR3 DNA sequence: TGTGCCAGCTCACGGAGGACAGGTCGCGCGGGTGGGTACGAGCAGTACTTC. As protein: CASSRRTGRAGGYEQYF. Drawing the rest from reference TRBV18 and TRBJ2-7, the complete variable domain is NAGVMQNPRHLVRRRGQEARLRCSPMKGHSHVYWYRQLPEEGLKFMVYLQKENIIDESGMPKERFSAEFPKEGPSILRIQQVVRGDSAAYFCASSRRTGRAGGYEQYFGPGTRLTVT.